The clone carrying this T cell receptor beta chain came up once. This may be a read error: a much more frequent sequence differs by one nucleotide. The sample originates from a study of T cells in Graves' hyperthyroidism and ophthalmopathy. Whole-study context: Peripheral blood was secured at the point of initial diagnosis, before any treatment.

Amplified regions were TCR beta CDR3 sequences from RNA transcripts. First-round RT-PCR with HTBI primers amplified the TCR CDR3 region. TCRdb called the multiplex PCR reads again in MiXCR, with one record for every CDR3 protein. The sample holds 75,000 to 100,000 distinct CDR3 sequences; under 65% are singletons and the top ten take around 27%. Approximately 9.3 ml of fresh peripheral blood supplied the PBMCs. V shed 6 bases and J shed 8 bases, with 21 bases lying between them. Germline CDR1 reads DFQATT; CDR2 reads SNEGSKA (reference sequence). This CDR3 is 14 amino acids long. The sequencing input was blood. The rearrangement uses TRBV20-1 and TRBJ2-3, with D perhaps given as TRBD1 or TRBD2 (5 bases each). This clonotype originated in a woman aged 35 to 49 with Graves' hyperthyroidism. CDR3 loop: CSAAYRGRVGTQYF. In DNA, the CDR3 is TGCAGTGCAGCATACCGGGGCAGGGTGGGTACGCAGTATTTT.